This record concerns one TCR beta chain sequence. Repertoires were generated with immunoSEQ multiplex PCR, while TCRdb's copy carries only in-frame clones and drops some. The sample lists approximately 220,000 clones; 75% to 90% were seen once. These data are taken from a study of blood T cell repertoires in COVID-19. The overall study: Spain, Italy and the United States supplied samples that represented acute and convalescent COVID-19. The cDNA or gDNA used as material had been derived from T cells, B-cell-depleted T cells, or PBMCs.

This CDR3 is built from 16 residues. The germline V gene encodes CDR1 MGHRA and CDR2 YSYEKL. Trimming removed 2 bases from V and 2 bases from J, with 16 bases in between. The participants were between roughly 18 and 90 years old and came from fewer than 25 US areas. Cohort placement rested on clinical history that participants reported themselves. The receptor was isolated from a woman under 30 in a cohort exposed to, infected with or recovered from COVID-19 (not recorded which). The gene calls are TRBV4-1 and TRBJ2-7; D is possibly TRBD1 (6 bases). The sample was PBMCs or T cells enriched from blood (not recorded which). CDR3 sequence (DNA): TGCGCCAGCAGCCAACTTACCGGGACACGAGCCTACGAGCAGTACTTC. The encoded protein is CASSQLTGTRAYEQYF.